A single sample gave rise to the 30 T cell receptor beta chains below, sequenced in a study of radiotherapy plus CTLA-4 blockade in lung cancer (dated by TCRdb to the late 2010s). Receptor amplification or capture employed the immunoSEQ multiplex PCR assay. The table comes from immuneACCESS by way of TCRdb, which keeps in-frame sequences with V and J called. Part of the clones is missing from these tables; in studies checked, under half for an unresolved V gene and the rest for unknown reasons. The sample table shows some 73,000 clones, and 74% are seen once. The top ten hold over 9% of the sample. Sample: peripheral blood, taken from a patient treated with radiotherapy plus ipilimumab. These receptors all come from a human donor with non-small cell lung cancer whose response to radiotherapy plus ipilimumab could not be evaluated.

V usage is TRBV9 and J usage is TRBJ2-2; 15 nucleotides line up with TRBD2. This CDR3 is built from 17 residues. The junction had 8 bases not matched to a gene; V was cut back by 4 bases and J by 7 bases. Germline CDR1 reads SGDLS; CDR2 reads YYNGEE. The CDR3 spells CASSLRTSGGALGELFF. CDR3 DNA sequence: TGTGCCAGCAGCCTGAGGACTAGCGGGGGGGCCCTCGGGGAGCTGTTTTTT.

The chain combines TRBV18 with TRBJ1-1; TRBD1 agrees at 9 bases. V dropped 2 bases and J dropped 3; count of bases not matched to a gene: 4. CDR3 length equals 15 residues. The germline gives CDR1 KGHSH, CDR2 LQKENI. CDR3 amino acids: CASSPEGQGYTEAFF. The CDR3 nucleotides are TGTGCCAGCTCACCAGAGGGACAGGGTTACACTGAAGCTTTCTTT.

J is TRBJ1-5 and V is TRBV19; a possible D gene is TRBD1 (5 bases). Deletions cut 5 bases from V and 6 bases from J, with 17 bases between. Germline V lookup: CDR1 LNHDA, CDR2 SQIVND (reference sequence). CDR3 length: 15 residues. The CDR3 nucleotides are TGTGCCAGTAGTGGGCTGGCAGGGCAAGGTCAGCCCCAGCATTTT. As protein: CASSGLAGQGQPQHF.

This chain joins TRBV29-1 and TRBJ2-1; 9 bases map to TRBD1. This CDR3 has 13 residues. Germline loops: CDR1 SQVTM, CDR2 ANQGSEA. Unmatched junction bases numbered 4, after V lost 3 bases and J lost 7 bases. The CDR3 protein is CSVDTGGKNEQFF. In nucleotides, the CDR3 is TGCAGCGTTGATACAGGGGGCAAAAATGAGCAGTTCTTC.

The gene calls are TRBV7-9 and TRBJ1-1; TRBD1 matches at 9 bases. In germline, CDR1 is SEHNR, CDR2 FQNEAQ (reference sequence). The ends lost 5 bases at V and 6 bases at J; junction bases unmatched: 4. This CDR3 is 13 amino acids long. The CDR3 protein is CASSMTGGSEAFF. The CDR3 DNA is TGTGCCAGCAGCATGACAGGGGGATCTGAAGCTTTCTTT.

This clone occurred once. The rearrangement links TRBV9 to TRBJ2-3, with 11 positions matching TRBD2. Germline V gene data show CDR1 as SGDLS and CDR2 as YYNGEE. The CDR3 has 16 amino acids. V trimming: 6 bases; J trimming: 4 bases; junction bases outside the gene matches: 10. DNA for the CDR3: TGTGCCAGCACCCCGGCCAGTAGCGGGGGGGCAGATACGCAGTATTTT. It is translated as CASTPASSGGADTQYF. The variable domain in full, with the rest retrieved from reference TRBV9 and TRBJ2-3, is DSGVTQTPKHLITATGQRVTLRCSPRSGDLSVYWYQQSLDQGLQFLIQYYNGEERAKGNILERFSAQQFPDLHSELNLSSLELGDSALYFCASTPASSGGADTQYFGPGTRLTVL.

The chain employs TRBV2 and TRBJ2-1; 10 nucleotides agree with TRBD1. Trimming took 6 bases from V and 3 from J; bases not matched to a gene: 2. There are 14 residues in the CDR3. Germline V gene sequence: CDR1 SNHLY, CDR2 FYNNEI. Here the CDR3 reads CASSRDRGYNEQFF. The CDR3 coding sequence is TGTGCCAGCAGCCGGGACAGGGGCTACAATGAGCAGTTCTTC. Using reference TRBV2 and TRBJ2-1 for the parts outside the CDR3, the full variable domain is EPEVTQTPSHQVTQMGQEVILRCVPISNHLYFYWYRQILGQKVEFLVSFYNNEISEKSEIFDDQFSVERPDGSNFTLKIRSTKLEDSAMYFCASSRDRGYNEQFFGPGTRLTVL.

V is TRBV27 and J is TRBJ2-3; D is unresolved. The CDR3 consists of 15 residues. Germline CDR1 reads MNHEY; CDR2 reads SMNVEV (reference sequence). The V and J ends lost 0 bases and 2 bases respectively, with 9 bases between them. CDR3 nucleotide sequence: TGTGCCAGCAGTTTATCTTGGCAAGTCACAGATACGCAGTATTTT. Its translation is CASSLSWQVTDTQYF.

This chain links TRBV19 with TRBJ1-5, with D possibly TRBD1 on 6 matching bases. Germline CDR1 reads LNHDA; CDR2 reads SQIVND (reference sequence). Trimming shortened V by 0 bases and J by 6 bases, and 12 bases separated the two germline ends. The CDR3 extends over 15 amino acids. This chain's CDR3 is CASSIDRTVGQPQHF. The CDR3, as DNA: TGTGCCAGTAGTATAGATAGGACAGTCGGTCAGCCCCAGCATTTT.

This clone was observed a handful of times. V usage is TRBV2 and J usage is TRBJ2-2; 7 nucleotides agree with TRBD2. V lost 4 bases, J lost 3 bases, and 8 bases stayed unmatched. The CDR3 sequence is 16 residues long. Per the germline V gene, CDR1 is SNHLY and CDR2 is FYNNEI. The CDR3 here is CASSVQLARDTGELFF. CDR3 in DNA: TGTGCCAGCAGTGTCCAACTAGCGAGGGACACCGGGGAGCTGTTTTTT.

The rearrangement joins TRBV5-1 to TRBJ1-2, with TRBD1 as a possible D gene (5 bases). This CDR3 spans 13 amino acids. Trimming left V 0 bases short and J 6 bases short, with 9 bases between. Per the germline V gene, CDR1 is SGHRS and CDR2 is YFSETQ. The CDR3 DNA reads as TGCGCCAGCAGCTTGGATATAGGGGATGGCTACACCTTC. It specifies CASSLDIGDGYTF.

V is TRBV18 and J is TRBJ1-2; D is possibly TRBD1 (6 bases). V lost 6 bases, J lost 4 bases, and 15 bases lay in between. Looked up from germline, CDR1 is KGHSH and CDR2 is LQKENI. This CDR3 comprises 14 residues. The CDR3 DNA sequence: TGTGCCAGCTCGTCGGAGACAGGCTCCTATGGCTACACCTTC. Translation gives CASSSETGSYGYTF.

This clone was picked up a small number of times. This chain links TRBV7-8 with TRBJ1-2; D gene uncertain. CDR1 is SGHVS and CDR2 is FQNEAQ in the germline V gene. This CDR3 region has 16 residues. The germline V and J ends were trimmed by 0 bases and 5 bases, with 16 bases remaining between them. CDR3 region: CASSLAPSGTKYGYTF. The CDR3 DNA reads TGTGCCAGCAGCTTAGCTCCCAGCGGTACGAAGTATGGCTACACCTTC.

This sequence joins TRBV6-5 and TRBJ1-2, with 7 bases matching TRBD1. Germline V gene data show CDR1 as MNHEY and CDR2 as SVGAGI. Germline trimming cut 2 bases from V and 8 bases from J; bases unmatched to any gene: 8. The CDR3 length is 14 residues. The CDR3 DNA reads as TGTGCCAGCAGTTACGACAGGGATGGTGCCGGCTACACCTTC. It is translated as CASSYDRDGAGYTF.

The chain couples TRBV7-2 to TRBJ2-1; maybe TRBD2 (6 bases). This CDR3 has 15 residues. CDR1 is SGHTA, CDR2 FQGNSA, per germline. V was shortened by 1 base and J by 2 bases, with 9 bases between the two germline ends. The CDR3 loop reads CASSLGASAYNEQFF. The CDR3 DNA is TGTGCCAGCAGCTTAGGGGCTAGCGCCTACAATGAGCAGTTCTTC.

The rearrangement joins TRBV18 to TRBJ1-1, with TRBD1 as a possible D gene (5 bases). The CDR3 is 16 amino acids. V was pared by 2 bases and J by 1 base, with 14 bases between. Germline CDR1 and CDR2: KGHSH and LQKENI. CDR3 in amino acids: CASSPATVLSNTEAFF. The CDR3 nucleotides are TGTGCCAGCTCACCAGCGACAGTGTTGTCGAACACTGAAGCTTTCTTT.

This clone appeared many times. The chain recombines TRBV6-5 with TRBJ1-2; 9 bases match TRBD1. This CDR3 is 13 amino acids long. Germline values: CDR1 MNHEY, CDR2 SVGAGI. V was clipped by 5 bases and J by 5 bases; unmatched bases: 3. The DNA of the CDR3 is TGTGCCAGCAGTCCGGACAGGGGATATGGCTACACCTTC. It specifies CASSPDRGYGYTF.

This clone was recorded a few times. The chain employs TRBV19 and TRBJ2-7, with 7 nucleotides matching TRBD1. V lost 6 bases to trimming and J lost 4 bases; unmatched junction nucleotides: 12. In germline, CDR1 is LNHDA, CDR2 SQIVND (reference sequence). The CDR3 consists of 15 residues. The CDR3 DNA follows: TGTGCCAGTAGAAGGACAGGCCTCATACTGTACGAGCAGTACTTC. Translating gives CASRRTGLILYEQYF.

This chain joins TRBV5-1 and TRBJ2-2, with TRBD2 matching over 11 bases. Germline CDR1 and CDR2: SGHRS and YFSETQ. V dropped 0 bases and J dropped 6; count of bases not matched to a gene: 4. The CDR3 sequence is 16 residues long. For the CDR3, the DNA is TGCGCCAGCAGCTTGGGAACTAGCGGGAGCCCCGGGGAGCTGTTTTTT. This translates into CASSLGTSGSPGELFF.

The chain recombines TRBV19 with TRBJ1-1, with D maybe TRBD1 (5 bases). Trimming stripped 3 bases from V and 11 bases from J, with 22 bases between. The germline V gene has CDR1 LNHDA and CDR2 SQIVND (reference sequence). There are 15 residues in the CDR3. The CDR3 bases are TGTGCCAGTAGTATTGTCCAGGGCCCCTCCACCCGGGCTTTCTTT. Translated: CASSIVQGPSTRAFF.

There are a few counts of this clone. The chain recombines TRBV7-3 with TRBJ1-6; TRBD1 agrees at 9 bases. The CDR3 runs to 15 residues. The V and J ends lost 5 bases and 9 bases, in that order; junction bases with no gene match: 8. Germline loops: CDR1 SGHTA, CDR2 FQGTGA. DNA of the CDR3: TGTGCCAGCAGCCGGACGGGACAGGGAAGTTCACCCCTCCACTTT. This gives the protein CASSRTGQGSSPLHF.

Within the sample, this clone is medium-sized (0.01 to 0.1%). The rearrangement uses TRBV4-2 and TRBJ2-5; 7 positions match TRBD2. CDR1 is LGHNA, CDR2 YNFKEQ, per germline. The CDR3 runs to 17 residues. V lost 1 base and J lost 4; bases outside the gene matches: 12. The CDR3 nucleotides read TGTGCCAGCAGCCAAGGGTCGAGCGGGGAGCCTGGAGAGACCCAGTACTTC. It encodes CASSQGSSGEPGETQYF.

The rearrangement uses TRBV5-6 and TRBJ2-4; 10 bases map to TRBD1. CDR3 size: 14 residues. V shed 2 bases and J 8 bases; nucleotides not matched to a gene: 4. Germline CDR1 SGHDT, CDR2 YYEEEE. Written as DNA, the CDR3 is TGTGCCAGCAGCTTCGGGACAGGGGTGGACATTCAGTACTTC. The encoded protein is CASSFGTGVDIQYF.

The rearrangement uses TRBV7-6 and TRBJ2-7; TRBD2 matches at 7 bases. The CDR3 runs to 15 residues. Unmatched junction bases numbered 10, after V lost 5 bases and J lost 3 bases. Per germline, CDR1 SGHVS and CDR2 FNYEAQ. CDR3 amino acids: CASSHPGLQDYEQYF. DNA of the CDR3: TGTGCCAGCAGCCACCCGGGACTACAGGACTACGAGCAGTACTTC.

V and J are TRBV7-6 and TRBJ2-7; TRBD1 matches 7 bases. The CDR3 runs 16 residues. The V gene's germline CDR1 is SGHVS and CDR2 FNYEAQ. V gave up 4 bases and J gave up 1 base; unmatched junction bases: 10. This CDR3 reads CASSSGTEVLSYEQYF. In nucleotides, the CDR3 is TGTGCCAGCAGCTCCGGGACAGAGGTGTTATCCTACGAGCAGTACTTC.

This chain joins TRBV12-5 and TRBJ1-1, with D unresolved. From germline, CDR1 is LGHNT and CDR2 FRNRAP. The CDR3 runs 14 residues. Trimming cost V 1 base and J 1 base, with 7 bases left between them. CDR3: CASGLGGGNTEAFF. The CDR3 DNA reads as TGTGCTAGTGGTTTGGGTGGAGGGAACACTGAAGCTTTCTTT.

This clone showed up just a few times. V is TRBV18 and J is TRBJ1-5, with a weak D call TRBD1 (5 bases). Per germline, CDR1 KGHSH and CDR2 LQKENI. The CDR3 spans 13 residues. Deletions cut 4 bases from V and 7 bases from J, with 11 bases between. The chain's CDR3 is CASSLQVDQPQHF. CDR3 sequence (DNA): TGTGCCAGCTCACTACAGGTCGACCAGCCCCAGCATTTT.

V is TRBV7-2 and J is TRBJ2-3, with 10 bases matching TRBD2. The CDR3 covers 14 residues. V gave up 4 bases and J gave up 7 bases; unmatched junction bases: 5. Germline values: CDR1 SGHTA, CDR2 FQGNSA. As DNA, the CDR3 is TGTGCCAGCAGCTCTAGCGGGGGCTGGAATACGCAGTATTTT. This gives the protein CASSSSGGWNTQYF.

This clone was picked up a small number of times. The junction differs from germline at one of its ends, possibly a read error. The sample has other DNA sequences that encode this CDR3 too. The chain has TRBV5-4 and TRBJ2-7, with a possible D match to TRBD2 (5 bases). There are 13 residues in the CDR3. The germline V gene has CDR1 SGHNT and CDR2 YYREEE (reference sequence). The CDR3 DNA reads as TGCGCCAGCAGCCAAGACTACAGTAATGAACAGTACTTC. Residues: CASSQDYSNEQYF.

This clone was counted between two and nine times. The chain is built from TRBV30 and TRBJ2-7; D is possibly TRBD1 (6 bases). Germline V gene lookup returns CDR1 GTSNPN and CDR2 SVGIG (reference sequence). V lost 0 bases to trimming and J lost 1 base, with 13 bases between them. This CDR3 contains 15 residues. CDR3 bases: TGTGCCTGGAGTGTCCCGGACAGCCCTTCCTACGAGCAGTACTTC. Its translation: CAWSVPDSPSYEQYF.